The 7 T cell receptor beta chains in this list originate from one sample, sequenced in a study of a mutant IDH1 vaccine in newly diagnosed glioma. The time point: week 11, during vaccination. Each dose of the vaccine consisted of 300 ug of mutant IDH1 20-mer peptide, with topical imiquimod. These receptors are not linked to any known antigen. The method was immunoSEQ multiplex PCR; TCRdb's version includes in-frame clones alone and lacks a portion of them. This sample has around 65,000 clones, with over 70% found just once. Sample: PBMCs, taken from a glioma patient whose treatment included an IDH1 peptide vaccine. These receptors came from a man over 45 with glioma.

The rearrangement joins TRBV4-1 to TRBJ1-1, with 9 bases lining up with TRBD1. Unmatched junction bases numbered 8, after V lost 3 bases and J lost 3 bases. From germline, CDR1 is MGHRA and CDR2 YSYEKL. The CDR3 contains 16 residues. DNA for the CDR3: TGCGCCAGCAGCCACCGCGGCGGGGACAGGGACACTGAAGCTTTCTTT. Its protein product is CASSHRGGDRDTEAFF.

The V call is TRBV6-5, the J call TRBJ2-1; possible D gene TRBD2, 6 bases. In germline, CDR1 is MNHEY, CDR2 SVGAGI. Between the trimmed V and J ends, which lost 2 bases and 7 bases, there was a span of 18 bases. This CDR3 comprises 16 residues. CDR3: CASSYGLPGEGNEQFF. CDR3 nucleotides: TGTGCCAGCAGTTACGGTCTCCCGGGAGAGGGAAATGAGCAGTTCTTC.

This clone appeared once. The chain is built from TRBV5-1 and TRBJ2-4; D uncertain. From germline, CDR1 is SGHRS and CDR2 YFSETQ. The CDR3 loop spans 14 amino acids. V lost 0 bases and J 9 bases, leaving 13 bases between the germline ends. This chain's CDR3 is CASSLASETSIQYF. The CDR3 DNA is TGCGCCAGCAGCTTGGCCTCGGAGACCAGCATTCAGTACTTC.

The chain joins TRBV27 to TRBJ1-2, with 7 bases that match TRBD1. The V and J ends lost 6 bases and 4 bases, in that order; junction bases with no gene match: 8. The CDR3 length is 14 residues. CDR1 is MNHEY, CDR2 SMNVEV, per germline (reference sequence). The CDR3 DNA is TGTGCCAGCAGGCCAGGGGGTTTTAGCTATGGCTACACCTTC. Protein: CASRPGGFSYGYTF.

The chain is built from TRBV5-4 and TRBJ2-6, with D unclear. Per the germline V gene, CDR1 is SGHNT and CDR2 is YYREEE (reference sequence). The CDR3 runs 15 residues. V was pared by 0 bases and J by 0 bases, with 4 bases between. CDR3 nucleotide sequence: TGTGCCAGCAGCTTGGGGGACTCTGGGGCCAACGTCCTGACTTTC. It encodes CASSLGDSGANVLTF.

This chain connects TRBV6-5 to TRBJ2-7; TRBD2 is a possible D gene (7 bases). CDR1 is MNHEY, CDR2 SVGAGI, per germline. CDR3 size: 15 residues. V was shortened by 0 bases and J by 4 bases, with 13 bases between the two germline ends. The CDR3 reads CASSYSTGGNYEQYF. The CDR3 DNA sequence: TGTGCCAGCAGTTACTCCACGGGGGGCAATTACGAGCAGTACTTC.

In DNA, the CDR3 is TGCAGCGCCGGGGGGGGTTGGGACACTGAAGCTTTCTTT. Protein sequence: CSAGGGWDTEAFF. The rearrangement links TRBV29-1 to TRBJ1-1; tentative D call: TRBD1 (5 bases). From germline, CDR1 is SQVTM and CDR2 ANQGSEA. V was pared by 7 bases and J by 3 bases, with 15 bases between. The CDR3 length is 13 residues.